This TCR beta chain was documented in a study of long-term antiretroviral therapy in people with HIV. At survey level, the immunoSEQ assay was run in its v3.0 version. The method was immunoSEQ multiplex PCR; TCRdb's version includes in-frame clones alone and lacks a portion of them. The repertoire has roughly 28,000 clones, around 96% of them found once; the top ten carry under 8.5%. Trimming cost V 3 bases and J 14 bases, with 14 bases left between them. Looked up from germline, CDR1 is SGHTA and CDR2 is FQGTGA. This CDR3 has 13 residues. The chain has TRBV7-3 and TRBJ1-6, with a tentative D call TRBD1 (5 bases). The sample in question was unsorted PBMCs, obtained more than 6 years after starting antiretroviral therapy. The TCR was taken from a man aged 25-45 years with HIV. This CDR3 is CASSFPYRFTLHF. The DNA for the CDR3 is TGTGCCAGCAGCTTCCCCTACAGGTTTACCCTCCACTTT. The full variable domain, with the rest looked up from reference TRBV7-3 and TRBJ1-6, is GAGVSQTPSNKVTEKGKYVELRCDPISGHTALYWYRQSLGQGPEFLIYFQGTGAADDSGLPNDRFFAVRPEGSVSTLKIQRTERGDSAVYLCASSFPYRFTLHFGNGTRLTVT.